These 10 T cell receptor beta chains originate from one sample sequenced in a study of human T cells and chemical hapten exposure. As to time point: patch test 1, 2 weeks after DPC sensitization. Documented treatment: therapeutic diphenylcyclopropenone sensitization with weekly scalp DPC. TCRdb reprocessed the RACE reads via MiXCR and lists one record per CDR3 protein. The sample contains fewer than 200,000 distinct CDR3 sequences, around 20% of which appear only once. Sequenced material: whole blood, taken in connection with sensitization to the hapten diphenylcyclopropenone (DPC). These receptors all come from a woman aged 45-59 years with alopecia areata. Some clones in this sample may be carry-over from other donors' samples.

The chain links TRBV6-5 to TRBJ1-1; 8 bases agree with TRBD1. CDR1 and CDR2 (germline): MNHEY, SVGAGI. This CDR3 contains 15 residues. V lost 5 bases to trimming and J lost 4 bases; unmatched junction nucleotides: 9. The CDR3 sequence: CASSLDRGEFTEAFF. The CDR3 nucleotides read TGTGCCAGCAGTCTCGACAGGGGAGAGTTCACTGAAGCTTTCTTT.

The CDR3 spells CASSYEAGGKGANYGYTF. The CDR3 DNA sequence: TGTGCCAGCAGTTACGAGGCAGGAGGAAAAGGGGCGAACTATGGCTACACCTTC. The V call is TRBV6-5, the J call TRBJ1-2; D possibly corresponds to TRBD1 (5 bases). Germline V gene lookup returns CDR1 MNHEY and CDR2 SVGAGI. The V end lost 2 bases, the J end lost 2 bases, and 21 bases lay between the germline ends. This CDR3 region has 18 residues.

The rearrangement links TRBV5-6 to TRBJ2-7; D unclear. The germline CDR1 and CDR2 sequences are SGHDT and YYEEEE. The ends were cut back, 0 bases at V and 1 base at J, with 8 bases in the middle. The CDR3 runs to 14 residues. CDR3 in amino acids: CASSLVGKSYEQYF. CDR3 DNA sequence: TGTGCCAGCAGCTTGGTTGGGAAATCCTACGAGCAGTACTTC.

The chain recombines TRBV9 with TRBJ2-7; tentative D call: TRBD2 (5 bases). CDR1 is SGDLS and CDR2 is YYNGEE in the germline V gene. The V end lost 1 base, the J end lost 5 bases, and 25 bases lay between the germline ends. The CDR3 consists of 18 residues. The CDR3 reads CASSVSPLGGGAPNEQYF. As DNA, the CDR3 is TGTGCCAGCAGCGTATCCCCCTTGGGTGGAGGCGCACCTAACGAGCAGTACTTC.

This clonotype has at least ten counts. The rearrangement joins TRBV24-1 to TRBJ2-1; the D gene could be TRBD1 or TRBD2 (5 bases each). Trimming cost V 3 bases and J 4 bases, with 18 bases left between them. Germline loops: CDR1 KGHDR, CDR2 SFDVKD. This CDR3 contains 17 residues. As DNA, the CDR3 is TGTGCCACCAGTGATGCACGTGGGGCGAGACTATACAATGAGCAGTTCTTC. Its protein product is CATSDARGARLYNEQFF.

The sample holds a few counts of this clonotype. The chain links TRBV9 to TRBJ2-1; D may correspond to TRBD1 or TRBD2 (5 bases each). This CDR3 has 15 residues. Germline assignment: CDR1 SGDLS and CDR2 YYNGEE. V gave up 3 bases and J gave up 1 base, with 11 bases separating them. The CDR3 bases are TGTGCCAGCAGCGGCCGGGACGCGTCCTACAATGAGCAGTTCTTC. As protein: CASSGRDASYNEQFF.

The chain couples TRBV24-1 to TRBJ2-3; 7 bases line up with TRBD2. The CDR3 consists of 15 residues. Germline V gene sequence: CDR1 KGHDR, CDR2 SFDVKD. V gave up 3 bases and J gave up 4 bases; unmatched junction bases: 6. The CDR3 spells CATSDTRLASDTQYF. The DNA of the CDR3 is TGTGCCACCAGTGATACGAGACTAGCATCAGATACGCAGTATTTT.

This clonotype was observed a few times. The rearrangement joins TRBV5-1 to TRBJ1-1; D is ambiguous. The CDR3 is made up of 15 amino acids. Trimming left V 0 bases short and J 0 bases short, with 9 bases between. Germline CDR1 is SGHRS and CDR2 is YFSETQ. This chain's CDR3 is CASSLGGYMNTEAFF. The CDR3 DNA sequence: TGCGCCAGCAGCTTGGGTGGCTACATGAACACTGAAGCTTTCTTT.

In this sample, this clonotype turned up once. This chain joins TRBV9 and TRBJ2-5, with D unresolved. Trimming stripped 2 bases from V and 2 bases from J, with 10 bases between. There are 14 residues in the CDR3. Per germline, CDR1 SGDLS and CDR2 YYNGEE. In nucleotides, the CDR3 is TGTGCCAGCAGCGTTGCACGTTCACAAGAGACCCAGTACTTC. This codes for CASSVARSQETQYF.

The chain has TRBV3-1 and TRBJ2-1; the match to TRBD2 covers 11 bases. Germline CDR1 LGHDT, CDR2 YNNKEL (reference sequence). The CDR3 consists of 16 residues. With 4 bases clipped from V and 2 bases from J, the junction kept 4 bases outside the gene matches. The CDR3 DNA is TGTGCCAGCAGCCTTTCTAGCGGGAGGCCCTACAATGAGCAGTTCTTC. This codes for CASSLSSGRPYNEQFF.